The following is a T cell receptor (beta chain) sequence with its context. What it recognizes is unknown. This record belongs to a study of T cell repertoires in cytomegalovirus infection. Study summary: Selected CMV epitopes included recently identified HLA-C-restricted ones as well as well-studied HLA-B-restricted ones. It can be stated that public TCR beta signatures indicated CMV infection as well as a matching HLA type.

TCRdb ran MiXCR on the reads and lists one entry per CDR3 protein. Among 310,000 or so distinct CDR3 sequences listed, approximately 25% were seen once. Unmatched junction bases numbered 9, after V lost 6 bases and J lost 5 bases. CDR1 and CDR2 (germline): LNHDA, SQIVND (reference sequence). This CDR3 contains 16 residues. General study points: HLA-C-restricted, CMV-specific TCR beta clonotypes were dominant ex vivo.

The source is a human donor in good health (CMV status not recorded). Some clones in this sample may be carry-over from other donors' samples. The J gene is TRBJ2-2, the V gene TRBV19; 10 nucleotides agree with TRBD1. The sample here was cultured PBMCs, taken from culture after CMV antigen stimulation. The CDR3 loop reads CASRITGTGDTGELFF. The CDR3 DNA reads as TGTGCCAGTAGAATAACCGGGACAGGGGATACCGGGGAGCTGTTTTTT.